Described below is a single TCR beta chain sequence and its context. As yet, its antigen is unknown. The PCR made use of 60 Vbeta and 13 Jbeta primers. In the original workflow: Approximately 72 million unique TCR beta chains, 9.5 million to 11 million of them shared, were counted by a later analysis. Profiled with immunoSEQ multiplex PCR; TCRdb holds only in-frame clones, not every one. Clone size and the V and J calls come from that table; the DNA yielded D and trimming. The repertoire includes around 62,000 clones, under 85% of them detected once, and roughly 5% sits in the top ten. The data were obtained in a study of cytomegalovirus exposure and HLA in healthy donors. Trimming took 6 bases from V and 1 from J, leaving 13 bases between them. CDR1 is SEHNR and CDR2 is FQNEAQ in the germline V gene (reference sequence). This CDR3 has 15 amino acids. Whole-study findings and limits: Cytomegalovirus-associated status was assigned to fewer than 200 TCR beta chains. According to reports, the classifier identified cytomegalovirus status with high specificity and sensitivity.

Sequencing was done on a sample of PBMCs. The receptor's source is a male donor in good health and CMV-seropositive. V and J are TRBV7-9 and TRBJ1-3, with D possibly TRBD1 on 5 matching bases. Here the CDR3 reads CASRRTIESGNTIYF. The CDR3 DNA reads TGTGCCAGCAGACGGACAATAGAGTCTGGAAACACCATATATTTT.